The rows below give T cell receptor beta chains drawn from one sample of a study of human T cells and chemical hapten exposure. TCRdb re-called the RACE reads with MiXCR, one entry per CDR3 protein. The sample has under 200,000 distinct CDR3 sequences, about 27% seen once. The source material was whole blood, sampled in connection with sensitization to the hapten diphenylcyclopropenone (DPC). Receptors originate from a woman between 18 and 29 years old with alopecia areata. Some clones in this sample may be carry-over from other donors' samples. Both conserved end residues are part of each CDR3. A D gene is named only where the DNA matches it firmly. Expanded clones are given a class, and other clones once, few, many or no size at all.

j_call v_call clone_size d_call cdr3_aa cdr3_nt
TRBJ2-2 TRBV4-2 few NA CASSQQTRPVNTGELFF TGTGCCAGCAGCCAGCAGACCCGTCCGGTGAACACCGGGGAGCTGTTTTTT
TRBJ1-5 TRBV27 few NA CASSLSWGNSNQPQHF TGTGCCAGCAGTTTATCTTGGGGCAATAGCAATCAGCCCCAGCATTTT
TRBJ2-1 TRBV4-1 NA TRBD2 CASSQKNAGGLKDEQFF TGCGCCAGCAGCCAAAAAAACGCGGGAGGATTGAAGGATGAGCAGTTCTTC
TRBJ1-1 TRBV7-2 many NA CASSFTGFAEAFF TGTGCCAGCAGCTTTACGGGATTCGCTGAAGCTTTCTTT
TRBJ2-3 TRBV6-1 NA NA CASSERQFGPDTQYF TGTGCCAGCAGTGAGAGACAGTTTGGTCCAGATACGCAGTATTTT
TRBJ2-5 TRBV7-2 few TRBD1 CASSSDRGWVETQYF TGTGCCAGCAGCTCGGACAGGGGTTGGGTGGAGACCCAGTACTTC
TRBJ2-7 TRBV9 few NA CASSVDRRSSYEQYF TGTGCCAGCAGCGTAGACCGACGTTCTAGCTACGAGCAGTACTTC
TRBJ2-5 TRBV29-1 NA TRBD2 CSVDGTSGQETQYF TGCAGCGTTGATGGGACTAGCGGCCAAGAGACCCAGTACTTC
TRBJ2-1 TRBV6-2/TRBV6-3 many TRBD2 CASSFSGGASYNEQFF TGTGCCAGCAGTTTTAGCGGGGGGGCCTCCTACAATGAGCAGTTCTTC
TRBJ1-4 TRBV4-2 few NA CASSPAGGVREKLFF TGTGCCAGCAGCCCCGCCGGGGGCGTACGTGAAAAACTGTTTTTT
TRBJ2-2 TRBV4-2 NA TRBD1 CASSSTGGWAGELFF TGTGCCAGCAGCTCGACAGGGGGCTGGGCCGGGGAACTGTTTTTT
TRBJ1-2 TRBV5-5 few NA CASSLWSGNYGYTF TGTGCCAGCAGCTTATGGTCAGGAAACTATGGCTACACCTTC
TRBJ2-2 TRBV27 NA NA CASSLSISGPLAGELFF TGTGCCAGCAGTTTATCGATAAGCGGCCCCCTAGCTGGGGAGCTGTTTTTT
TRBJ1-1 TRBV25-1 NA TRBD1 CASRGQGNTEAFF TGTGCCAGCAGAGGACAGGGCAACACTGAAGCTTTCTTT
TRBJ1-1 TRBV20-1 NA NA CSARDSRFAAEAFF TGCAGTGCTAGAGATTCCCGTTTTGCGGCTGAAGCTTTCTTT
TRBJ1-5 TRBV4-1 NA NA CASSQGPGKGNQPQHF TGCGCCAGCAGCCAGGGACCGGGGAAGGGCAATCAGCCCCAGCATTTT
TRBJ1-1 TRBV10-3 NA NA CATRRGTEAFF TGTGCCACACGAAGGGGGACTGAAGCTTTCTTT
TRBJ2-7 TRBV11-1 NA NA CASARDTYEQYF TGTGCCAGTGCCCGGGACACCTACGAGCAGTACTTC
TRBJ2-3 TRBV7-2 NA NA CASRDRGAPADTQYF TGTGCCAGCAGAGACCGGGGGGCCCCGGCAGATACGCAGTATTTT
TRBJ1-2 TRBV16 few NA CASSPKRTQINYGYTF TGTGCCAGCAGCCCCAAACGAACGCAGATTAACTATGGCTACACCTTC
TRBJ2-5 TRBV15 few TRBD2 CATSRELAGGETQYF TGTGCCACCAGCAGAGAACTAGCGGGAGGAGAGACCCAGTACTTC
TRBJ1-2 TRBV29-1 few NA CSVLRQAQEGYTF TGCAGCGTCCTACGACAGGCCCAGGAAGGCTACACCTTC
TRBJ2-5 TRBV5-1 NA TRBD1 CASTLTGGQETQYF TGCGCCAGCACCCTAACAGGGGGTCAAGAGACCCAGTACTTC
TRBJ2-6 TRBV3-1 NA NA CASSQVWRNSGANVLTF TGTGCCAGCAGCCAAGTGTGGCGCAACTCTGGGGCCAACGTCCTGACTTTC
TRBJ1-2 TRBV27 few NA CASSFTGHLNYGYTF TGTGCCAGCAGTTTTACAGGCCATCTTAACTATGGCTACACCTTC
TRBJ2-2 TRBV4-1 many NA CASSQDAPGLLNTGELFF TGCGCCAGCAGCCAAGATGCCCCGGGACTTCTGAACACCGGGGAGCTGTTTTTT
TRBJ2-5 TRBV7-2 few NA CASSFGTRGETQYF TGTGCCAGCAGCTTTGGGACGCGTGGAGAGACCCAGTACTTC
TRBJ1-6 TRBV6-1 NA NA CASRDRLSSNSPLHF TGTGCCAGCAGGGACAGACTGTCATCAAATTCACCCCTCCACTTT
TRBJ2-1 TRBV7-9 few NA CASSLYDNRRWDEQFF TGTGCCAGCAGCTTATACGATAATCGGAGATGGGATGAGCAGTTCTTC
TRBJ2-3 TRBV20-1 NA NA CSASPSGNTQYF TGCAGTGCTAGCCCTAGTGGTAATACGCAGTATTTT
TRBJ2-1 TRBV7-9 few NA CASSPPRGTSSYNEQFF TGTGCCAGCAGCCCACCCCGCGGGACCAGCTCCTACAATGAGCAGTTCTTC
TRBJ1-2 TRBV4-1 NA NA CASSQAGTGSNYGYTF TGCGCCAGCAGCCAAGCGGGAACAGGGTCTAACTATGGCTACACCTTC
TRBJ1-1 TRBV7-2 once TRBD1 CASSLTGQGRTEAFF TGTGCCAGCAGCTTAACCGGACAGGGGAGAACTGAAGCTTTCTTT